Below are 25 T cell receptor beta chains sequenced from a single sample in a study of blood T cell repertoires in COVID-19. The data were produced by immunoSEQ multiplex PCR, yet TCRdb's version contains in-frame clones alone and is incomplete. The sample holds over 75,000 clones, approximately 80% seen once. Specimen: peripheral blood. The receptor source for this set is a woman of 80 years or more with active or convalescent COVID-19.

V and J are TRBV28 and TRBJ2-5; 9 nucleotides align to TRBD2. The CDR3 is 15 amino acids. V trimming: 3 bases; J trimming: 8 bases; junction bases outside the gene matches: 10. Germline CDR1 reads MDHEN; CDR2 reads SYDVKM. CDR3 bases: TGTGCCAGCAGTTTGACTAGCGGAAGGTCAGCCACCCAGTACTTC. It encodes CASSLTSGRSATQYF.

The rearrangement uses TRBV21-1 and TRBJ1-2; TRBD1, the table's D call, was not compared with the DNA. TRBV21-1 has pseudogene status. The CDR3 is 14 residues long. The CDR3 sequence: CASRERQFSYGYTF. The CDR3 DNA reads as TGTGCCAGCAGGGAGCGACAGTTCAGTTATGGCTACACCTTC.

V and J are TRBV6-5 and TRBJ2-7; 9 bases align to TRBD1. This CDR3 spans 14 amino acids. V lost 6 bases and J lost 5; bases outside the gene matches: 8. Germline V lookup: CDR1 MNHEY, CDR2 SVGAGI. The CDR3, as DNA: TGTGCCAGCAGCCATACAGGGGGCGTCGACGAGCAGTACTTC. This encodes CASSHTGGVDEQYF.

This chain connects TRBV3-1 (or the pseudogene TRBV3-2) to TRBJ2-7, with no clear D. There are 13 residues in the CDR3. Germline loops: CDR1 LGHDT, CDR2 YNNKEL (reference sequence). V was trimmed by 3 bases and J by 4 bases, leaving 10 bases between them. The CDR3 DNA reads TGTGCCAGCAGCCAGGCCATTTTATACGAGCAGTACTTC. Its protein is CASSQAILYEQYF.

The rearrangement joins TRBV30 to TRBJ2-1; D call uncertain. The V gene lost 3 bases and the J gene lost 3 bases, with 3 bases spanning the gap. CDR3 length: 11 residues. Germline V gene lookup returns CDR1 GTSNPN and CDR2 SVGIG (reference sequence). CDR3 in DNA: TGTGCCTGGAGATACTACAATGAGCAGTTCTTC. As protein: CAWRYYNEQFF.

In its sample, this clone was seen many times. This chain uses TRBV28 with TRBJ1-6, with a tentative D call TRBD1 (6 bases). V was trimmed by 6 bases and J by 11 bases, leaving 17 bases between them. The CDR3 length is 14 residues. Per the germline V gene, CDR1 is MDHEN and CDR2 is SYDVKM. CDR3 protein: CASSSDRSITPLHF. As DNA, the CDR3 is TGTGCCAGCAGCTCAGACAGGAGTATTACACCCCTCCACTTT.

By sample fraction, this clone is medium-sized. Here the CDR3 DNA reads TGTGCCAGCAGTCTACTATCAAGGTTTAGCACAGATACGCAGTATTTT. Translated, it gives CASSLLSRFSTDTQYF. This chain joins TRBV6-2 or TRBV6-3 and TRBJ2-3, with D unresolved. Germline CDR1 and CDR2: MNHEY and SVGEGT. V lost 5 bases and J 0 bases, leaving 15 bases between the germline ends. The CDR3 extends over 16 amino acids.

The J gene is TRBJ2-3, the V gene TRBV7-2, with 11 bases aligning to TRBD2. Germline V CDR1 and CDR2: SGHTA, FQGNSA. V lost 5 bases, J lost 5 bases, and 12 bases stayed unmatched. The CDR3 is made up of 17 amino acids. The DNA for the CDR3 is TGTGCCAGCAGCCCCTACTACCTAGCGGGGGGCCGAGATACGCAGTATTTT. Translating gives CASSPYYLAGGRDTQYF.

Here the CDR3 DNA reads TGCGCCAGCAGCCTCCAGGGAACTAATTCACCCCTCCACTTT. It codes for CASSLQGTNSPLHF. The chain is built from TRBV4-3 and TRBJ1-6; D is perhaps TRBD1 (5 bases). Trimming pared 4 bases from V and 6 bases from J, leaving 10 bases between. This CDR3 contains 14 residues. Germline V gene lookup returns CDR1 LGHNA and CDR2 YSLEER.

This clone was picked up a small number of times. This sequence joins TRBV6-5 and TRBJ1-5, with D uncertain. Germline CDR1 reads MNHEY; CDR2 reads SVGAGI. Trimming left V 2 bases short and J 6 bases short, with 11 bases between. CDR3 length equals 14 residues. The CDR3 coding sequence is TGTGCCAGCAGTTACACCAGGTTTCTTCAGCCCCAGCATTTT. As protein: CASSYTRFLQPQHF.

The V and J genes are TRBV6-5 and TRBJ2-3, with 7 bases fitting TRBD2. This CDR3 is 15 amino acids long. Germline CDR1 MNHEY, CDR2 SVGAGI. The V and J ends lost 3 bases and 2 bases, in that order; junction bases with no gene match: 5. CDR3 sequence: CASSYRGGFTDTQYF. The DNA for the CDR3 is TGTGCCAGCAGTTATCGCGGGGGATTCACAGATACGCAGTATTTT.

The V and J genes are TRBV28 and TRBJ1-5, with D possibly being TRBD1 (5 bases). From germline, CDR1 is MDHEN and CDR2 SYDVKM. Deletions cut 6 bases from V and 6 bases from J, with 18 bases between. This CDR3 contains 15 residues. CDR3 sequence reads: CASSSVRGLSQPQHF. CDR3 nucleotide sequence: TGTGCCAGCAGCAGCGTGCGGGGCCTAAGTCAGCCCCAGCATTTT.

The chain combines TRBV4-1 with TRBJ1-3; D possibly corresponds to TRBD1 (5 bases). Germline V lookup: CDR1 MGHRA, CDR2 YSYEKL. This CDR3 region has 16 residues. Trimming cost V 3 bases and J 3 bases, with 15 bases left between them. The CDR3 is CASSHLRTGDGNTIYF. CDR3 sequence (DNA): TGCGCCAGCAGCCATCTAAGGACGGGGGATGGAAACACCATATATTTT.

This sequence joins TRBV21-1 and TRBJ2-4; the DNA was not used to check the table's D call, TRBD1. TRBV21-1 is annotated as a pseudogene. This CDR3 is 15 amino acids long. The CDR3 nucleotides are TGTGCCAGCAGCAAAGCCGACAGGGTCGGAAGCATTCAGTACTTC. This translates into CASSKADRVGSIQYF.

J is TRBJ1-3 and V is TRBV6-5; D not certain. V was cut by 1 base and J by 0 bases, with 4 bases left in between. The germline gives CDR1 MNHEY, CDR2 SVGAGI. The CDR3 consists of 14 residues. The CDR3 here is CASSYLASGNTIYF. The CDR3 coding sequence is TGTGCCAGCAGTTACTTAGCCTCTGGAAACACCATATATTTT.

The chain joins TRBV5-1 to TRBJ1-1; D uncertain. The V end was cut by 0 bases, the J end by 5 bases, with 8 bases between. The germline V gene encodes CDR1 SGHRS and CDR2 YFSETQ. The CDR3 spans 13 residues. In DNA form, the CDR3 reads TGCGCCAGCAGCTTGGACTTCCCAACTGAAGCTTTCTTT. Protein: CASSLDFPTEAFF.

This chain joins TRBV7-6 and TRBJ1-1; D is undetermined. Trimming left V 6 bases short and J 5 bases short, with 13 bases between. This CDR3 has 13 amino acids. The V gene's germline CDR1 is SGHVS and CDR2 FNYEAQ. The CDR3 protein is CASRFRAGTEAFF. The CDR3 DNA sequence: TGTGCCAGCAGATTCAGAGCGGGGACTGAAGCTTTCTTT.

The V gene is TRBV5-1, the J gene TRBJ1-5, with TRBD1 as a possible D gene (5 bases). V lost 0 bases and J lost 7, with 14 bases in between. The CDR3 is made up of 15 amino acids. The germline V gene has CDR1 SGHRS and CDR2 YFSETQ. CDR3 loop: CASSLDGGAWQPQHF. DNA for the CDR3: TGCGCCAGCAGCTTGGATGGTGGGGCTTGGCAGCCCCAGCATTTT.

This sequence joins TRBV3-1 (or the pseudogene TRBV3-2) and TRBJ2-3; D may be TRBD2 (6 bases). Germline loops: CDR1 LGHDT, CDR2 YNNKEL (reference sequence). The CDR3 runs 17 residues. V was trimmed by 4 bases and J by 5 bases, leaving 22 bases between them. The CDR3 spells CASSPPGALAILDTQYF. The CDR3 coding sequence is TGTGCCAGCAGCCCCCCCGGAGCTCTAGCGATATTAGATACGCAGTATTTT.

The J gene is TRBJ2-5, the V gene TRBV2, with D maybe TRBD1 (5 bases). V lost 2 bases to trimming and J lost 3 bases, with 10 bases between them. CDR3 size: 14 residues. The germline gives CDR1 SNHLY, CDR2 FYNNEI. The CDR3 coding sequence is TGTGCCAGCAGTGAATTGACAGCGAAAGAGACCCAGTACTTC. This codes for CASSELTAKETQYF. The complete variable domain, with remaining parts taken from reference TRBV2 and TRBJ2-5, reads EPEVTQTPSHQVTQMGQEVILRCVPISNHLYFYWYRQILGQKVEFLVSFYNNEISEKSEIFDDQFSVERPDGSNFTLKIRSTKLEDSAMYFCASSELTAKETQYFGPGTRLLVL.

The V and J genes are TRBV6-1 and TRBJ1-2; 8 nucleotides align to TRBD1. Germline CDR1 is MNHNS and CDR2 is SASEGT. The CDR3 is 13 residues long. Germline trimming cut 6 bases from V and 6 bases from J; bases unmatched to any gene: 6. CDR3 protein: CASRPGQGDGYTF. Written as DNA, the CDR3 is TGTGCCAGCAGACCCGGACAGGGTGATGGCTACACCTTC.

The CDR3 DNA follows: TGTGCCAGCAGTTACTCGAGGGGACAGAGAGAAGAGACCCAGTACTTC. Its translation is CASSYSRGQREETQYF. The chain has TRBV6-5 and TRBJ2-5, with 7 nucleotides matching TRBD1. Trimming cost V 0 bases and J 3 bases; bases outside gene matches: 7. CDR3 length equals 16 residues. CDR1 MNHEY and CDR2 SVGAGI come from the germline V gene.

V is TRBV3-1 (or the pseudogene TRBV3-2) and J is TRBJ2-5; 7 bases line up with TRBD2. CDR1 and CDR2 (germline): LGHDT, YNNKEL (reference sequence). This CDR3 spans 16 amino acids. V trimming: 4 bases; J trimming: 1 base; junction bases outside the gene matches: 9. The CDR3 coding sequence is TGTGCCAGCAGCCCCCGGGCGGGAGCACCCCAAGAGACCCAGTACTTC. It encodes CASSPRAGAPQETQYF.

The CDR3 spells CASSEVNGVRGYTF. Written as DNA, the CDR3 is TGTGCCAGCAGCGAGGTCAACGGGGTTAGGGGCTACACCTTC. The chain uses TRBV9 and TRBJ1-2; D uncertain. This CDR3 has 14 amino acids. Per germline, CDR1 SGDLS and CDR2 YYNGEE. Trimming cost V 3 bases and J 8 bases, with 17 bases left between them.

The chain employs TRBV5-4 and TRBJ1-2; D is unclear. CDR1 is SGHNT, CDR2 YYREEE, per germline (reference sequence). The CDR3 has 16 residues. The germline V and J ends were trimmed by 4 bases and 5 bases, with 21 bases remaining between them. CDR3 amino acids: CASSLPGLGLVYGYTF. For the CDR3, the DNA is TGTGCCAGCAGCCTACCCGGACTAGGTCTTGTATATGGCTACACCTTC.